This T cell receptor beta chain was observed in a study of cytomegalovirus exposure and HLA in healthy donors. Regarding the study as a whole: The authors enumerated around 150 TCR beta chains as linked to cytomegalovirus. Testing in vitro showed a few CMV-associated chains specific for CMV antigens.

Note on this clone: Its matching antigen is unknown.

Profiling relied on immunoSEQ multiplex PCR, and the TCRdb table lists in-frame clones only, not all of them. The sample includes 220,000 or so clones, approximately 80% of them seen just once. The CDR3 runs to 17 residues. Germline V gene sequence: CDR1 MGHRA, CDR2 YSYEKL. Trimming took 9 bases from V and 8 from J; bases not matched to a gene: 22. The sequence came from a woman aged 30 to 39 in good health and CMV-seropositive. Sequencing input: PBMCs. The V and J genes are TRBV4-1 and TRBJ1-2; 9 bases agree with TRBD1. CDR3 in DNA: TGCGCCAGTAGTGTTGGGGACAGGGCATTATACTCATCCGGCTACACCTTC. As protein: CASSVGDRALYSSGYTF.